This TCR beta chain was obtained from a study of human T cells and chemical hapten exposure. This clonotype came up many times. Original processing notes: Samples had a median of about 95,000 TCRs, ranging roughly 23,224 to 690,600. TCRdb used MiXCR to reprocess the RACE reads, holding one entry per CDR3 protein. V and J calls and clone size were set by TCRdb, not the authors. Here the sample spans around 110,000 distinct CDR3 sequences, 12% being singletons. Time point described: patch test 1, 2 weeks after DPC sensitization. Documented treatment: therapeutic diphenylcyclopropenone sensitization with weekly scalp DPC. The V and J ends lost 6 bases and 7 bases respectively, with 13 bases between them. Germline CDR1 DFQATT, CDR2 SNEGSKA (reference sequence). The CDR3 is 13 amino acids.

The genes are TRBV20-1 and TRBJ1-6; D not certain. The sequence was obtained from a woman between 50 and 59 years old with alopecia areata. Some clones in this sample may be carry-over from other donors' samples. The source was whole blood, collected in connection with sensitization to the hapten diphenylcyclopropenone (DPC). The CDR3 DNA is TGCAGTGCCAGCCGCCAGTCGAATTCACCCCTCCACTTT. As protein: CSASRQSNSPLHF.